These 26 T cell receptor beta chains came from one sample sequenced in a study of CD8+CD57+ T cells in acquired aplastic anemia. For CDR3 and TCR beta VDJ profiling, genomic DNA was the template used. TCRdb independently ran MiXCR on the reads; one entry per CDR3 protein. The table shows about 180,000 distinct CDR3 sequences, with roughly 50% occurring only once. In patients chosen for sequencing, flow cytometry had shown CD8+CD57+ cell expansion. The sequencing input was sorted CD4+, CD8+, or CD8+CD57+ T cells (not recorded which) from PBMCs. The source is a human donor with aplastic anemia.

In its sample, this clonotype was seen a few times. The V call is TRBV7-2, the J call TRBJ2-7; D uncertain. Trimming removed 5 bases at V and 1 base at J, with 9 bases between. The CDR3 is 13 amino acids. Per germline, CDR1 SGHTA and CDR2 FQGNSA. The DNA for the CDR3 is TGTGCCAGCAGCCCCCCCGCGTCCTACGAGCAGTACTTC. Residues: CASSPPASYEQYF.

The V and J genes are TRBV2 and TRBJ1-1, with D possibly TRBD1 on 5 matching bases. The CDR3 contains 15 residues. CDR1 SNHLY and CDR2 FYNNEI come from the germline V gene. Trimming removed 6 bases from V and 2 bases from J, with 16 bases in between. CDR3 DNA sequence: TGTGCCAGCAGCGGCGGGGCCCAATATAACACTGAAGCTTTCTTT. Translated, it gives CASSGGAQYNTEAFF.

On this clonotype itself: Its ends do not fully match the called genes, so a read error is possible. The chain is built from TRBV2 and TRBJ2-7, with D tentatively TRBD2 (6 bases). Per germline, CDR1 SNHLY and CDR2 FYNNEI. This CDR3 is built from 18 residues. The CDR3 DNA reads TGTTCCAGCAGCCAGTTCTCAAGGGCGGGGAGTGGGGGCTACGAGCAGTACTTC. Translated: CSSSQFSRAGSGGYEQYF.

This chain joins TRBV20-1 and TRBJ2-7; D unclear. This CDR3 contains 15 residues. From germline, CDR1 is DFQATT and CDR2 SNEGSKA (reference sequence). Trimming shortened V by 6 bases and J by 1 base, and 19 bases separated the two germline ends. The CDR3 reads CSAPLGPGASYEQYF. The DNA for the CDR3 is TGCAGTGCACCGCTCGGGCCCGGTGCGTCCTACGAGCAGTACTTC.

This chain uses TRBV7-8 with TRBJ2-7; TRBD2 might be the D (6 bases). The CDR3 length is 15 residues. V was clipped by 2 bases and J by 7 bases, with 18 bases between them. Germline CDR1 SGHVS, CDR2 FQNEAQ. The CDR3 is CASSLQGLSGREQYF. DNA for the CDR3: TGTGCCAGCAGCTTACAGGGACTGTCGGGGAGGGAGCAGTACTTC.

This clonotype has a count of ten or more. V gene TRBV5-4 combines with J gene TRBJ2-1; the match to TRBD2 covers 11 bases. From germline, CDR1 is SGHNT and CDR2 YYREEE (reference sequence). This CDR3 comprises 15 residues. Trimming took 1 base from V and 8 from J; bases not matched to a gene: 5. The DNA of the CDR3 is TGTGCCAGCAGCTTGAGACTAGCGGGAACCCATGAGCAGTTCTTC. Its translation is CASSLRLAGTHEQFF.

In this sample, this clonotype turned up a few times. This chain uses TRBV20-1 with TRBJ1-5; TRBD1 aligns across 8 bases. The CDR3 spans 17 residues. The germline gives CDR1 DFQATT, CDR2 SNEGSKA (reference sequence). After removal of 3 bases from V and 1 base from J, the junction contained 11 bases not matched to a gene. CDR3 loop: CSASLGQEARSNQPQHF. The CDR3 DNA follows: TGCAGTGCTAGTCTGGGACAGGAGGCCCGCAGCAATCAGCCCCAGCATTTT.

CDR3 nucleotides: TGTGCCACCAGTGATGGGACAGGGGGCAGCTACGAGCAGTACTTC. As protein: CATSDGTGGSYEQYF. The chain employs TRBV24-1 and TRBJ2-7; 12 bases fit TRBD1. J lost 3 bases, V lost 3 bases, and 2 bases had no gene match. Germline V gene data show CDR1 as KGHDR and CDR2 as SFDVKD. The CDR3 covers 15 residues.

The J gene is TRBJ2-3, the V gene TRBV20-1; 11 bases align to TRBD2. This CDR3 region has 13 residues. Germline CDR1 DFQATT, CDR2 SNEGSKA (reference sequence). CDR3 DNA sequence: TGCAACCCGACTAGCGGGGTCACAGATACGCAGTATTTT. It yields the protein CNPTSGVTDTQYF.

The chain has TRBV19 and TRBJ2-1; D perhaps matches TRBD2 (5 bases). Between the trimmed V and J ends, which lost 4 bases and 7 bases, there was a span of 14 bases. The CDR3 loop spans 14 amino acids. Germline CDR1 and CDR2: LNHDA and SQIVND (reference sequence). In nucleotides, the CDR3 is TGTGCCAGTAGTAAAGGAGGCGAAGTGAATGAGCAGTTCTTC. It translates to CASSKGGEVNEQFF.

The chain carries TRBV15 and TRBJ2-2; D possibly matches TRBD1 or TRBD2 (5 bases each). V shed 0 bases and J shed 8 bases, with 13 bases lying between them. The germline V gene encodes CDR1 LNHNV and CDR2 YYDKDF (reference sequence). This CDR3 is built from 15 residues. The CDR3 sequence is CATSRDIGGTGELFF. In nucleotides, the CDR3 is TGTGCCACCAGCAGAGATATTGGGGGTACAGGGGAGCTGTTTTTT.

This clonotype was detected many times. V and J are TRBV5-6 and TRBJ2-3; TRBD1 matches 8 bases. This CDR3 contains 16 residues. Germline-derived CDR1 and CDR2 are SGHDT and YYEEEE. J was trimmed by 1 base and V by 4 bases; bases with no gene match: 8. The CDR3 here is CASSLGGRGRTDTQYF. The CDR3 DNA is TGTGCCAGCAGCCTGGGCGGCAGGGGGCGCACAGATACGCAGTATTTT.

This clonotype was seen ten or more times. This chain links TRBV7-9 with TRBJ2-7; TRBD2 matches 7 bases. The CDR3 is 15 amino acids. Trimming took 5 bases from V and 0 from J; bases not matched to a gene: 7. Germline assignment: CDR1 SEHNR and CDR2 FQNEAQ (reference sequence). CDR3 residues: CASSLQRGSSYEQYF. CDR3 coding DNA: TGTGCCAGCAGCCTCCAGCGGGGAAGCTCCTACGAGCAGTACTTC.

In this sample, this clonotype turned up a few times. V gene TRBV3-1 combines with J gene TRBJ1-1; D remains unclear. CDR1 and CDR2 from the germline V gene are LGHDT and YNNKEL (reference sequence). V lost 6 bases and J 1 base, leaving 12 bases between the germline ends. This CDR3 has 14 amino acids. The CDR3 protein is CASRAYDSNTEAFF. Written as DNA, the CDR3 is TGTGCCAGCAGAGCCTATGATTCGAACACTGAAGCTTTCTTT.

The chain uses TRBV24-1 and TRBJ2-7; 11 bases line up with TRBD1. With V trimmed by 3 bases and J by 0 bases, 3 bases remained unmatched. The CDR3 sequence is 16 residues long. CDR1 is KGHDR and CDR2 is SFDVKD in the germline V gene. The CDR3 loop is CATSDIGQGASYEQYF. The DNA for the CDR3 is TGTGCCACCAGTGATATAGGACAGGGGGCCTCCTACGAGCAGTACTTC.

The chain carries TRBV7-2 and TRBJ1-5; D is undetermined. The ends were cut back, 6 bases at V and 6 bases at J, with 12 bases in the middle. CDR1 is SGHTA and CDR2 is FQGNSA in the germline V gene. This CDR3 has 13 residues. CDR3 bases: TGTGCCAGCAGTGGAGGGTCTGTTCAGCCCCAGCATTTT. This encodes CASSGGSVQPQHF.

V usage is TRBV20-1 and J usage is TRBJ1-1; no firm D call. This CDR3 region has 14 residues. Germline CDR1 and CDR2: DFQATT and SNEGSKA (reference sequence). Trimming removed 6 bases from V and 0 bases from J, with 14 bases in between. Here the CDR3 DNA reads TGCAGTGCCCCTGTGCCTCCCATGAACACTGAAGCTTTCTTT. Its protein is CSAPVPPMNTEAFF.

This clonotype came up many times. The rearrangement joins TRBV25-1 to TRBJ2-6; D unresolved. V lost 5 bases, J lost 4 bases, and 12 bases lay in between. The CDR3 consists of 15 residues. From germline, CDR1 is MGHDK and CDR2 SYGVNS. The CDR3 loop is CASSSLSKGANVLTF. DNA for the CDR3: TGTGCCAGCAGTAGCCTCAGCAAGGGGGCCAACGTCCTGACTTTC. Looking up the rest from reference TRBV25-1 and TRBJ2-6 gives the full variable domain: EADIYQTPRYLVIGTGKKITLECSQTMGHDKMYWYQQDPGMELHLIHYSYGVNSTEKGDLSSESTVSRIRTEHFPLTLESARPSHTSQYLCASSSLSKGANVLTFGAGSRLTVL.

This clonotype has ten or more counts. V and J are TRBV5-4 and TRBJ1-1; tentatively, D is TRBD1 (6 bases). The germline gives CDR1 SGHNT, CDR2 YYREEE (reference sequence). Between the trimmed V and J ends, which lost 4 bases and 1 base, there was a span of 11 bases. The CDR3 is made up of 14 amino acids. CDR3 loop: CASSIPDRNTEAFF. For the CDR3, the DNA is TGTGCCAGCAGCATCCCGGACAGGAACACTGAAGCTTTCTTT.

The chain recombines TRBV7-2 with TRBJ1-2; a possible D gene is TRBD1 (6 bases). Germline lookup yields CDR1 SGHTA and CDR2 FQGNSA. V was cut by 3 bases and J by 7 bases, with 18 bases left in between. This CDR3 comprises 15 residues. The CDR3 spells CASSFGGRGYSGYTF. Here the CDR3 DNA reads TGTGCCAGCAGCTTTGGAGGCAGGGGATATTCTGGCTACACCTTC.

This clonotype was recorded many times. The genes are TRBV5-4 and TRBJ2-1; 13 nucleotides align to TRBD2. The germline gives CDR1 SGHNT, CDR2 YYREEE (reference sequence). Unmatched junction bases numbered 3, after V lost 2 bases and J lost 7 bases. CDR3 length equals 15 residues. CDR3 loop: CASSLGLAGVNEQFF. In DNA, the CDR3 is TGTGCCAGCAGCTTAGGACTAGCGGGAGTTAATGAGCAGTTCTTC.

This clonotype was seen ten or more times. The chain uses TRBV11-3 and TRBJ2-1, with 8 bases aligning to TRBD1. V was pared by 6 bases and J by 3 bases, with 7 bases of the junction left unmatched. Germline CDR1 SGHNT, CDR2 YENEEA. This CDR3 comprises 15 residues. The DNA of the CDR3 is TGTGCCAGCAGTCAGGGGGCAACCGTCTACAATGAGCAGTTCTTC. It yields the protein CASSQGATVYNEQFF.

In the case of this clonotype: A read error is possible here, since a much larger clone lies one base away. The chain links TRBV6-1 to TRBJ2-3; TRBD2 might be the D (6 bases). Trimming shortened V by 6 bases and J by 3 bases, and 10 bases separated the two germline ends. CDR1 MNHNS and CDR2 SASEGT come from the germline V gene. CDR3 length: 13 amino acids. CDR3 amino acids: CASRPGRTDTQYF. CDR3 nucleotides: TGTGCCAGCAGGCCTGGGAGGACAGATACGCAGTATTTT.

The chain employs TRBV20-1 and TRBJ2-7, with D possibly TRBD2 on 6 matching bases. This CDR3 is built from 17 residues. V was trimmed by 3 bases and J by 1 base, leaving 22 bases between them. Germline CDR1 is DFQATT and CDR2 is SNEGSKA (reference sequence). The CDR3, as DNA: TGCAGTGCTAGGAGGACCCGGGAGTTCGGGGATTCCTACGAGCAGTACTTC. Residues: CSARRTREFGDSYEQYF.

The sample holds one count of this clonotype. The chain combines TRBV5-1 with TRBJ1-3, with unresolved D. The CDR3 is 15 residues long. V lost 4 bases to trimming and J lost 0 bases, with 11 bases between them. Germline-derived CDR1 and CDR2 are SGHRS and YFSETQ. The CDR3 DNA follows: TGCGCCAGCAGCGCCTCGGTGAGCTCTGGAAACACCATATATTTT. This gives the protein CASSASVSSGNTIYF.

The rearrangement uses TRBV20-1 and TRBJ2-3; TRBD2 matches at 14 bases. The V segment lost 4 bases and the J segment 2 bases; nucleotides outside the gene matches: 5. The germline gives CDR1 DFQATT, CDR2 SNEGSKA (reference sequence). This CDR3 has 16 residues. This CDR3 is CSATMTSGGATDTQYF. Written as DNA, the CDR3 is TGCAGTGCTACCATGACTAGCGGGGGGGCCACAGATACGCAGTATTTT.